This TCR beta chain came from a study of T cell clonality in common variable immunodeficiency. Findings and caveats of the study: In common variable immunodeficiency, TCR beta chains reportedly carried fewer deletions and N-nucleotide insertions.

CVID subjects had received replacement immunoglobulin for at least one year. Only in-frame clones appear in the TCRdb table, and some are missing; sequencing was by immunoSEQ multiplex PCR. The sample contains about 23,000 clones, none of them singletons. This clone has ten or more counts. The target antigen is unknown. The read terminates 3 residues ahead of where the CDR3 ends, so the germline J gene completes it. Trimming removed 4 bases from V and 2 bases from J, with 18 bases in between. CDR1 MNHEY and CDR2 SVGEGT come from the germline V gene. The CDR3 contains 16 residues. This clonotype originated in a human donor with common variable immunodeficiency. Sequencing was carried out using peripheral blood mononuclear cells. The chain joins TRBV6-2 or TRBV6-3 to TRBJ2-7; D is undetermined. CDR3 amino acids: CASSSSFFGGTYEQYF. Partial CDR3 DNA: TGTGCCAGCAGTTCCAGCTTCTTCGGCGGTACCTACGAG.